The present entry profiles one T cell receptor (beta chain) with its context. This record belongs to a study of control samples from healthy donors and cancer patients. Only in-frame clones appear in the TCRdb table, and some are missing; sequencing was by immunoSEQ multiplex PCR. The sample lists approximately 74,000 clones, 85% to 95% occurring once. Germline trimming cut 6 bases from V and 4 bases from J; bases unmatched to any gene: 10. Germline lookup yields CDR1 MNHEY and CDR2 SVGAGI. The CDR3 covers 15 residues. The receptor was isolated from a woman in her thirties in good health. Sequencing was done on a sample of blood. The rearrangement uses TRBV6-5 and TRBJ1-2, with TRBD1 matching 8 bases. CDR3 in DNA: TGTGCCAGCAGACCTGGGACAGGAGGGTCCTATGGCTACACCTTC. Encoded protein: CASRPGTGGSYGYTF.